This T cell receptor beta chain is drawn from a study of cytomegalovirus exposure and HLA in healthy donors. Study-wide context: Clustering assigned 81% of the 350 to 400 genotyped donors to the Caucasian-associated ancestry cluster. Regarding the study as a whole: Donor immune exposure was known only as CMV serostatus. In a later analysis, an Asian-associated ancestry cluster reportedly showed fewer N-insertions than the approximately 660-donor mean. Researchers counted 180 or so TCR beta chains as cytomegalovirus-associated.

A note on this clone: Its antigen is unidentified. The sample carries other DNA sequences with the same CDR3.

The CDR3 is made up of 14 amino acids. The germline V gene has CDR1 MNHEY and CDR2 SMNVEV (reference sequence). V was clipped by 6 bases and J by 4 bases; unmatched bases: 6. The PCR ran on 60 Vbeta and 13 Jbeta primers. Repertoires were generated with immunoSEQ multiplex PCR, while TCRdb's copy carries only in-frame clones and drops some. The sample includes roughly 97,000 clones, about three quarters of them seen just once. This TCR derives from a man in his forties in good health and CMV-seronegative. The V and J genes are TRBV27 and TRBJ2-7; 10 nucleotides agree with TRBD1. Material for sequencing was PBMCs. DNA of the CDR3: TGTGCCAGCAGCCGGACAGGGGGGATTTACGAGCAGTACTTC. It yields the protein CASSRTGGIYEQYF.